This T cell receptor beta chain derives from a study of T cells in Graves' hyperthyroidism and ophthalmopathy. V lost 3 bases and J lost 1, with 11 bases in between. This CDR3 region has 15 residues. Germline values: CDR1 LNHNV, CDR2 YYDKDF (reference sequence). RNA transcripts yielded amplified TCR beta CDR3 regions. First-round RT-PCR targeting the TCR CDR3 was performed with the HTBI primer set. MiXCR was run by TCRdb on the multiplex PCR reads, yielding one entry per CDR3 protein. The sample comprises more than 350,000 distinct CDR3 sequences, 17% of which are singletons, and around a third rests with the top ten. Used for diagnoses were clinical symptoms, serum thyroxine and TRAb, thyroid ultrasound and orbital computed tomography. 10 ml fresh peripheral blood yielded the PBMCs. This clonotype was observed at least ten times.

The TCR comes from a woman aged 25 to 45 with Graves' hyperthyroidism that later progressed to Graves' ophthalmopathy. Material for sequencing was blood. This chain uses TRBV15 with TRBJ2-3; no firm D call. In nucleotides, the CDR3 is TGTGCCACCAGCAGTGTAAGACTCGGCACAGATACGCAGTATTTT. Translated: CATSSVRLGTDTQYF.